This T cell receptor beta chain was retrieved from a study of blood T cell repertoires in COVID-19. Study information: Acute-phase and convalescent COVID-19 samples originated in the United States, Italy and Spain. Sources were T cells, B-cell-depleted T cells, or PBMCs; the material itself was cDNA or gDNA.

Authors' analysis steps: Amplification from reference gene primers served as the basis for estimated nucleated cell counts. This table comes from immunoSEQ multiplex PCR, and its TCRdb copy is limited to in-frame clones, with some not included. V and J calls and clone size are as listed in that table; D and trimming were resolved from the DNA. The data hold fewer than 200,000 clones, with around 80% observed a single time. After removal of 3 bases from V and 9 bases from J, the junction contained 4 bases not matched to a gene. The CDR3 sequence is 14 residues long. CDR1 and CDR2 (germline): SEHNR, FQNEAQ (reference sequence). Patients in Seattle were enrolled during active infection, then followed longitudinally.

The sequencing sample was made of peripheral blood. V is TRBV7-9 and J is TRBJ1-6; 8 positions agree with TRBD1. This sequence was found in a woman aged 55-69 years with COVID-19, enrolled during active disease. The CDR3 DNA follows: TGTGCCAGCAGCTTCGCAGGGGGCACTTCACCCCTCCACTTT. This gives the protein CASSFAGGTSPLHF.